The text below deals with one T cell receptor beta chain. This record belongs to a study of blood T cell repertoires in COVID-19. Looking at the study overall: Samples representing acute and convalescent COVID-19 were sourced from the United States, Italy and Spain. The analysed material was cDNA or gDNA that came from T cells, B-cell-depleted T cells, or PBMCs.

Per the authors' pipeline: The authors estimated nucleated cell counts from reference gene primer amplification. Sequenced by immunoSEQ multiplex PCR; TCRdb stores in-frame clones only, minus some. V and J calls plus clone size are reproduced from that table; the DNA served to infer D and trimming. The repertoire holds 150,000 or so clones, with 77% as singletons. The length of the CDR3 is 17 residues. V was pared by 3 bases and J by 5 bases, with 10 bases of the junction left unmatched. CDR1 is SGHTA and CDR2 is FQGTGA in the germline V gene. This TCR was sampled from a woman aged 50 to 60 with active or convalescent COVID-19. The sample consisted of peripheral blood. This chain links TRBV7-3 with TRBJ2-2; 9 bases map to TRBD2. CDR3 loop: CASSFHTVAGETGELFF. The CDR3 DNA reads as TGTGCCAGCAGCTTTCATACCGTAGCGGGAGAAACCGGGGAGCTGTTTTTT.